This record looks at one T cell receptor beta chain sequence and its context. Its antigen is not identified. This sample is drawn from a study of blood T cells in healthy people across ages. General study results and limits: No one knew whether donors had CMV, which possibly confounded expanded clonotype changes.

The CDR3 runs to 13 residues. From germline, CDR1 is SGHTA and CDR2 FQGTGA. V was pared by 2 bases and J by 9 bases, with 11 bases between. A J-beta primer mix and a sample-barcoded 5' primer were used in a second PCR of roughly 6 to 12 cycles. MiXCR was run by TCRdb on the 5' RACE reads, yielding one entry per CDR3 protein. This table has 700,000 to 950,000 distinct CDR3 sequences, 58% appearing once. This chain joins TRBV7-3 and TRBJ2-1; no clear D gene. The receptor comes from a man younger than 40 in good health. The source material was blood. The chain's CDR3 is CASSLGSIGEQFF. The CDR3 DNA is TGTGCCAGCAGCTTAGGGTCAATTGGTGAGCAGTTCTTC.